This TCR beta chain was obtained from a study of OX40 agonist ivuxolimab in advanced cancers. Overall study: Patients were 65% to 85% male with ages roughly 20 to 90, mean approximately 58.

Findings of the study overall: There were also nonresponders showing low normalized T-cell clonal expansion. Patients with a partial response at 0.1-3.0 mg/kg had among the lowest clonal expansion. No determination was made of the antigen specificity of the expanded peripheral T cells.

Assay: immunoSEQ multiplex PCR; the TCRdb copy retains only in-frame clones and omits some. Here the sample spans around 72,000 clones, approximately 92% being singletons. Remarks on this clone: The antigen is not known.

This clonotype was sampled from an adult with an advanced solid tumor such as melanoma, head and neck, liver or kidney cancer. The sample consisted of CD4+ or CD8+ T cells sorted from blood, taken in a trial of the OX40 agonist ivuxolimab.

The CDR3 sequence: CASSPQLDAPYEQYF. CDR3 in DNA: TGTGCCAGCTCACCACAATTGGATGCGCCCTACGAGCAGTACTTC. This chain joins TRBV18 and TRBJ2-7; D gene ambiguous. Germline V gene data show CDR1 as KGHSH and CDR2 as LQKENI. V was clipped by 1 base and J by 2 bases, with 12 bases between them. CDR3 length: 15 amino acids.